The 28 T cell receptor beta chains given below trace back to one sample, sequenced in a study of OX40 agonist ivuxolimab in advanced cancers. Sequenced by immunoSEQ multiplex PCR; TCRdb stores in-frame clones only, minus some. The sample lists some 59,000 clones, around 93% occurring once. The sequencing here drew on CD4+ or CD8+ T cells sorted from blood, taken in a trial of the OX40 agonist ivuxolimab. Receptors were obtained from an adult with an advanced solid tumor such as melanoma, head and neck, liver or kidney cancer.

Here the CDR3 reads CASSGVRGEGNTEAFF. As DNA, the CDR3 is TGTGCCAGCAGTGGAGTTAGAGGAGAAGGGAACACTGAAGCTTTCTTT. The chain has TRBV27 and TRBJ1-1; D unresolved. CDR3 length: 16 amino acids. V shed 5 bases and J shed 1 base, with 17 bases lying between them. CDR1 MNHEY and CDR2 SMNVEV come from the germline V gene (reference sequence).

In regard to this clone: The same CDR3 is also encoded by other DNA sequences in this sample. The CDR3 reads CASSLAGNTEAFF. CDR3 nucleotide sequence: TGCGCCAGCAGCTTGGCAGGGAACACTGAAGCTTTCTTT. The chain is built from TRBV5-1 and TRBJ1-1; D gene unclear. Trimming stripped 0 bases from V and 1 base from J, with 4 bases between. This CDR3 has 13 amino acids. CDR1 SGHRS and CDR2 YFSETQ come from the germline V gene.

The J gene is TRBJ2-1, the V gene TRBV27, with 14 bases fitting TRBD2. V was pared by 7 bases and J by 7 bases, with 9 bases of the junction left unmatched. This CDR3 has 16 residues. Germline assignment: CDR1 MNHEY and CDR2 SMNVEV (reference sequence). The CDR3 loop reads CASTLLGLAGVNEQFF. CDR3 DNA sequence: TGTGCCAGCACGCTCCTGGGACTAGCGGGAGTTAATGAGCAGTTCTTC.

J is TRBJ1-1 and V is TRBV13; D is undetermined. Trimming pared 0 bases from V and 1 base from J, leaving 0 bases between. CDR3 length: 12 amino acids. Germline V CDR1 and CDR2: PRHDT, FYEKMQ (reference sequence). The CDR3 protein is CASSLGNTEAFF. The CDR3 DNA is TGTGCCAGCAGCTTAGGGAACACTGAAGCTTTCTTT.

The V and J genes are TRBV19 and TRBJ1-5; 7 bases map to TRBD1. The V segment lost 5 bases and the J segment 1 base; nucleotides outside the gene matches: 5. In germline, CDR1 is LNHDA, CDR2 SQIVND (reference sequence). CDR3 size: 15 residues. The DNA of the CDR3 is TGTGCCAGTAGTTCGACAGGGTGGAGCAATCAGCCCCAGCATTTT. Translated, it gives CASSSTGWSNQPQHF.

The chain has TRBV19 and TRBJ1-1; the D is unclear. Per the germline V gene, CDR1 is LNHDA and CDR2 is SQIVND (reference sequence). This CDR3 is 13 amino acids long. V was clipped by 5 bases and J by 5 bases, with 12 bases between them. The CDR3 spells CASSAWSGTEAFF. In nucleotides, the CDR3 is TGTGCCAGTAGTGCGTGGTCAGGAACTGAAGCTTTCTTT.

This rearrangement joins TRBV9 to TRBJ2-1; TRBD1 might be the D (7 bases). Trimming took off 3 bases at V and 0 bases at J, with 16 bases between the two ends. CDR3 length: 17 amino acids. The germline gives CDR1 SGDLS, CDR2 YYNGEE. As DNA, the CDR3 is TGTGCCAGCAGCGCTCAGGGGGGTGGAAGCTCCTACAATGAGCAGTTCTTC. Amino acids: CASSAQGGGSSYNEQFF.

The gene calls are TRBV9 and TRBJ2-5, with a tentative D call TRBD2 (6 bases). V was cut by 0 bases and J by 1 base, with 10 bases left in between. The CDR3 loop spans 15 amino acids. Germline CDR1 and CDR2: SGDLS and YYNGEE. Here the CDR3 reads CASSVDGGTQETQYF. The DNA for the CDR3 is TGTGCCAGCAGCGTAGATGGAGGGACCCAAGAGACCCAGTACTTC.

The J gene is TRBJ1-1, the V gene TRBV11-2, with D unclear. Germline-derived CDR1 and CDR2 are SGHAT and FQNNGV. V dropped 5 bases and J dropped 5 bases, with 9 bases sitting between them. The CDR3 is 12 residues long. The CDR3 region has the DNA TGTGCCAGCAGCGTTCCGGGGACTGAAGCTTTCTTT. This translates into CASSVPGTEAFF. The entire variable domain, with the rest obtained from reference TRBV11-2 and TRBJ1-1, is as follows: EAGVAQSPRYKIIEKRQSVAFWCNPISGHATLYWYQQILGQGPKLLIQFQNNGVVDDSQLPKDRFSAERLKGVDSTLKIQPAKLEDSAVYLCASSVPGTEAFFGQGTRLTVV.

The chain employs TRBV4-3 and TRBJ1-1, with D tentatively TRBD1 (6 bases). Germline V gives CDR1 LGHNA, CDR2 YSLEER. The CDR3 contains 19 residues. The V end lost 3 bases, the J end lost 3 bases, and 26 bases lay between the germline ends. This chain's CDR3 is CASSQRPVRDTSIDTEAFF. CDR3 coding DNA: TGCGCCAGCAGCCAGCGCCCGGTCCGGGACACATCGATCGACACTGAAGCTTTCTTT.

The gene calls are TRBV5-4 and TRBJ1-5; no clear D. Germline loops: CDR1 SGHNT, CDR2 YYREEE (reference sequence). This CDR3 has 16 residues. V was cut by 4 bases and J by 0 bases, with 14 bases left in between. The DNA for the CDR3 is TGTGCCAGCAGCCGGACGAACCGGGATAGCAATCAGCCCCAGCATTTT. Amino acids: CASSRTNRDSNQPQHF.

The rearrangement links TRBV4-3 to TRBJ1-1; weak D call: TRBD1 (6 bases). The CDR3 extends over 16 amino acids. Germline assignment: CDR1 LGHNA and CDR2 YSLEER. V was cut by 0 bases and J by 2 bases, with 13 bases left in between. This CDR3 reads CASSQEVGGLNTEAFF. CDR3 nucleotide sequence: TGCGCCAGCAGCCAAGAGGTTGGGGGCCTAAACACTGAAGCTTTCTTT.

V usage is TRBV7-9 and J usage is TRBJ2-5, with TRBD2 as a possible D gene (7 bases). The assigned J gene may be wrong: the sequence end matches TRBJ2-7 better. Germline V gene lookup returns CDR1 SEHNR and CDR2 FQNEAQ (reference sequence). CDR3 size: 12 residues. The CDR3 coding sequence is TGTGCCAGCAACCCGGGGGGCCACGAGCAGTACTTC. As protein: CASNPGGHEQYF.

The chain joins TRBV27 to TRBJ2-3, with 8 bases that match TRBD2. The CDR3 has 13 amino acids. Germline CDR1 and CDR2: MNHEY and SMNVEV (reference sequence). V trimming: 4 bases; J trimming: 9 bases; junction bases outside the gene matches: 6. CDR3 bases: TGTGCCAGCAGTTCAGCGGGAGCCATGACGCAGTATTTT. As protein: CASSSAGAMTQYF.

This chain joins TRBV6-4 and TRBJ2-2; D is unresolved. The CDR3 runs 14 residues. Germline CDR1 reads MRHNA; CDR2 reads SNTAGT. The germline V and J ends were trimmed by 5 bases and 3 bases, with 10 bases remaining between them. The CDR3 is CASSPDGDTGELFF. DNA of the CDR3: TGTGCCAGCAGTCCCGACGGAGACACCGGGGAGCTGTTTTTT.

V is TRBV6-5 and J is TRBJ1-1, with D uncertain. Germline CDR1 is MNHEY and CDR2 is SVGAGI. This CDR3 region has 15 residues. V dropped 0 bases and J dropped 1 base, with 9 bases sitting between them. CDR3 sequence: CASSYSAGTNTEAFF. CDR3 nucleotide sequence: TGTGCCAGCAGTTACTCCGCCGGCACGAACACTGAAGCTTTCTTT.

J is TRBJ2-7 and V is TRBV5-6; tentatively, D is TRBD1 (6 bases). CDR1 and CDR2 from the germline V gene are SGHDT and YYEEEE. V was clipped by 1 base and J by 0 bases, with 8 bases between them. The CDR3 loop spans 14 amino acids. The CDR3 DNA reads TGTGCCAGCAGCTTGCAGGGGAACTCCTACGAGCAGTACTTC. It encodes CASSLQGNSYEQYF.

The genes are TRBV9 and TRBJ1-1, with 8 bases fitting TRBD1. After removal of 4 bases from V and 4 bases from J, the junction contained 9 bases not matched to a gene. The CDR3 sequence is 15 residues long. Germline V gene lookup returns CDR1 SGDLS and CDR2 YYNGEE. The CDR3 DNA reads TGTGCCAGCAGCCCCACCGGGACAGGAGTCACTGAAGCTTTCTTT. Translating it yields CASSPTGTGVTEAFF.

The genes are TRBV5-8 and TRBJ2-7; no clear D. Trimming shortened V by 1 base and J by 5 bases, and 7 bases separated the two germline ends. The CDR3 extends over 12 amino acids. The V gene's germline CDR1 is SGHTS and CDR2 YDEGEE. CDR3 in DNA: TGTGCCAGCAGCTTGCCTGTGAACGAGCAGTACTTC. Residues: CASSLPVNEQYF.

The chain links TRBV7-9 to TRBJ2-6; TRBD1 matches at 7 bases. CDR3 size: 17 residues. Germline V gives CDR1 SEHNR, CDR2 FQNEAQ (reference sequence). J lost 2 bases, V lost 5 bases, and 9 bases had no gene match. The CDR3 region has the DNA TGTGCCAGCAGCAATCGACAGGGAGTTACTGGGGCCAACGTCCTGACTTTC. Translation gives CASSNRQGVTGANVLTF.

This sequence joins TRBV9 and TRBJ2-3; D remains unclear. Germline CDR1 SGDLS, CDR2 YYNGEE. CDR3 length equals 12 residues. Trimming cost V 3 bases and J 4 bases, with 6 bases left between them. This chain's CDR3 is CASSDFADTQYF. In DNA, the CDR3 is TGTGCCAGCAGCGACTTTGCAGATACGCAGTATTTT.

This clone occurred once. The chain uses TRBV4-1 and TRBJ2-4; the D is unclear. Germline assignment: CDR1 MGHRA and CDR2 YSYEKL. Trimming shortened V by 0 bases and J by 9 bases, and 21 bases separated the two germline ends. The CDR3 runs 17 residues. CDR3 nucleotides: TGCGCCAGCAGCCAAGATCAAGGACGAGGTCGTTGGGCCATTCAGTACTTC. This translates into CASSQDQGRGRWAIQYF.

The V gene is TRBV4-3, the J gene TRBJ1-1; D unresolved. The CDR3 covers 15 residues. Trimming took off 0 bases at V and 1 base at J, with 9 bases between the two ends. Germline CDR1 is LGHNA and CDR2 is YSLEER. CDR3 DNA: TGCGCCAGCAGCCAAGAATGGACGGGGAACACTGAAGCTTTCTTT. Protein sequence: CASSQEWTGNTEAFF.

The chain carries TRBV13 and TRBJ1-1, with 7 bases matching TRBD1. The CDR3 is made up of 16 amino acids. The J segment lost 1 base and the V segment lost 5 bases, leaving 10 bases of the junction unmatched. CDR1 is PRHDT and CDR2 is FYEKMQ in the germline V gene (reference sequence). For the CDR3, the DNA is TGTGCCAGCAGCCCGTCCTCCAGGGGGTGGAACACTGAAGCTTTCTTT. It specifies CASSPSSRGWNTEAFF.

This rearrangement joins TRBV4-1 to TRBJ1-2; D uncertain. Germline CDR1 reads MGHRA; CDR2 reads YSYEKL. Trimming removed 1 base from V and 6 bases from J, with 18 bases in between. The CDR3 extends over 16 amino acids. The CDR3: CASSQVILAISDGYTF. The CDR3 DNA reads as TGCGCCAGCAGCCAAGTAATCTTGGCGATCTCGGATGGCTACACCTTC.

The V gene is TRBV19, the J gene TRBJ2-2; D is possibly TRBD2 (5 bases). V dropped 2 bases and J dropped 7 bases, with 14 bases sitting between them. Germline CDR1 LNHDA, CDR2 SQIVND (reference sequence). The CDR3 contains 15 residues. The CDR3 sequence: CASSIFISGSGELFF. The DNA of the CDR3 is TGTGCCAGTAGTATATTTATTTCGGGGAGCGGGGAGCTGTTTTTT.

This clone was detected only once. V is TRBV9 and J is TRBJ2-2, with D possibly being TRBD1 (6 bases). CDR3 size: 16 residues. CDR1 SGDLS and CDR2 YYNGEE come from the germline V gene. V lost 0 bases and J 5 bases, leaving 14 bases between the germline ends. The CDR3 is CASSVETGPGTGELFF. The DNA for the CDR3 is TGTGCCAGCAGCGTAGAGACAGGTCCTGGAACCGGGGAGCTGTTTTTT.

The chain carries TRBV19 and TRBJ1-1; 7 bases map to TRBD1. CDR1 and CDR2 (germline): LNHDA, SQIVND (reference sequence). This CDR3 is 14 amino acids long. With 6 bases clipped from V and 0 bases from J, the junction kept 4 bases outside the gene matches. The CDR3 nucleotides read TGTGCCAGTAGGGCAGGGGGGATGAACACTGAAGCTTTCTTT. This gives the protein CASRAGGMNTEAFF.